This T cell receptor (beta chain) was recorded in a study of Ad26.COV2.S vaccination and SARS-CoV-2 variants. Points from the study as a whole: Responses of T cells in total may have been underestimated by the TCR breadth and depth analyses.

This clone was seen a few times. Its specificity is not known. The length of the CDR3 is 13 residues. Germline assignment: CDR1 MNHEY and CDR2 SVGEGT. V was pared by 2 bases and J by 8 bases, with 11 bases between. Sequenced by immunoSEQ multiplex PCR; TCRdb stores in-frame clones only, minus some. The table includes about 480,000 clones, approximately 90% detected once. Treatment described: roughly 20 received Ad26.COV2.S at low or high dose, single or two shots; 5 received placebo; per-sample allocation not given. Day 63 after the first vaccine or placebo injection was the time point for sampling. The source is a person between 18 and 60 years old who received the Ad26.COV2.S COVID-19 vaccine or a placebo. V and J are TRBV6-2 or TRBV6-3 and TRBJ2-3; no firm D call. Material: peripheral blood, obtained in a trial of Ad26.COV2.S vaccine versus placebo. In nucleotides, the CDR3 is TGTGCCAGCAGTTACACCCGCACGGGTACGCAGTATTTT. Encoded protein: CASSYTRTGTQYF.